The rows below give T cell receptor beta chains drawn from one sample of a study of beta chain features in type 1 diabetes. TCRdb's copy holds only in-frame clones and misses some; the assay was immunoSEQ multiplex PCR. Of about 180,000 clones in the sample, 13% were seen once. The sample taken for sequencing was central memory CD4+ T cells from blood. The source is a woman aged 18 to 35 in good health. The CDR3 runs from the conserved cysteine through the conserved F or W. D genes are given only for firm matches. Clone size is stated in some rows and not others, as once, few, many or a class when expanded.

V gene,D gene,J gene,clone size,CDR3 DNA,CDR3 protein
TRBV27,TRBD2,TRBJ2-7,.,TGTGCCAGCAGTTTAAGGGCGGGAGGTCCCGAGCAGTACTTC,CASSLRAGGPEQYF
TRBV5-4,TRBD2,TRBJ2-7,.,TGTGCCAGCAGCCAAGAACTAGCGGGCTCCTACGAGCAGTACTTC,CASSQELAGSYEQYF
TRBV27,TRBD1,TRBJ1-1,few,TGTGCCAGCAGTTCCTGGACAGGGTCCACTGAAGCTTTCTTT,CASSSWTGSTEAFF
TRBV29-1,.,TRBJ2-3,many,TGCAGCGTTCTCCAAGGGGCTGGCACAGATACGCAGTATTTT,CSVLQGAGTDTQYF
TRBV5-1,TRBD2,TRBJ2-7,.,TGCGCCAGCAGCTCCTCCGGGACTAGCACCTACGAGCAGTACTTC,CASSSSGTSTYEQYF
TRBV6-1,.,TRBJ2-1,.,TGTGCCAGCATTGGCAGGATAACCTACAATGAGCAGTTCTTC,CASIGRITYNEQFF
TRBV25-1,.,TRBJ2-2,.,TGTGCCAGCAGCCGATACAGGGAGACCGGGGAGCTGTTTTTT,CASSRYRETGELFF
TRBV6-5,TRBD1,TRBJ1-1,few,TGTGCCAGCCGCATGACAGGGAGAACTTTCTTT,CASRMTGRTFF
TRBV29-1,.,TRBJ1-2,few,TGCAGCGTTGGGACCTCGGGAGTCTCTGGCTACACCTTC,CSVGTSGVSGYTF
TRBV30,TRBD1,TRBJ2-7,few,TGTGCCTGGTGGGGACAGGGATACCACGAGCAGTACTTC,CAWWGQGYHEQYF
TRBV28,TRBD2,TRBJ2-3,.,TGTGCCAGCAGTTTACGGGCCGGGGGGAGAGTCGGAACAGATACGCAGTATTTT,CASSLRAGGRVGTDTQYF
TRBV5-4,TRBD1,TRBJ2-7,.,TGTGCCAGCAGCTCCCAGGGGGCCTCCTACGAGCAGTACTTC,CASSSQGASYEQYF
TRBV7-2,TRBD2,TRBJ2-1,.,TGTGCCAGCACGCTTCAAGGACTAGCGATCGGGAGTGAGCAGTTCTTC,CASTLQGLAIGSEQFF
TRBV29-1,.,TRBJ1-2,few,TGCAGCGTTGGACAGGATGGCTACACCTTC,CSVGQDGYTF
TRBV28,.,TRBJ2-6,.,TGTGCCAGCAGTCCCAGGGTGGCGTTCCTGACTTTC,CASSPRVAFLTF
TRBV2,.,TRBJ1-5,.,TGTGCCAGCAGCAGTGACGGGGTACTTGGGCAGCCCCAGCATTTT,CASSSDGVLGQPQHF
TRBV6-5,.,TRBJ2-1,few,TGTGCCAGCAGTTACGCGGTCGGGCAGTTCTTC,CASSYAVGQFF
TRBV11-2,TRBD2,TRBJ2-2,.,TGTGCCAGCAGCTACCCGGGACTAGCGAGAGCGAACACCGGGGAGCTGTTTTTT,CASSYPGLARANTGELFF
TRBV5-1,.,TRBJ2-1,few,TGCGCCAGCAGCTTGATGCCAGGGCGAAACAATGAGCAGTTCTTC,CASSLMPGRNNEQFF
TRBV7-2,.,TRBJ1-4,few,TGTGCCAGCAGCCCTCGACTGGAGATTACGGAAAAACTGTTTTTT,CASSPRLEITEKLFF
TRBV9,.,TRBJ1-2,.,.,CASSVAYGTGGNTF
TRBV4-2,TRBD2,TRBJ2-7,few,TGTGCCAGCAGCCAAGAATCCCGGACTAGCGGGAGGGCCGGGGGTCGCGAGCAGTACTTC,CASSQESRTSGRAGGREQYF
TRBV23-1,.,TRBJ2-3,.,TGCGCCAGCAGTCCGACCCGGCAGGGACTTTCGGCGTTCGATACGCAGTATTTT,CASSPTRQGLSAFDTQYF
TRBV14,.,TRBJ1-3,few,TGTGCCAGCAGCCGCACGGTCCGATCTGGAAACACCATATATTTT,CASSRTVRSGNTIYF
TRBV6-4,TRBD1,TRBJ1-1,.,TGTGCCAGCAGAGCCTTGGACAGGGGGCAAACTTTCTTT,CASRALDRGQTFF
TRBV5-6,TRBD1,TRBJ1-2,.,TGTGCCAGCAGCTTGCGAACCCGGGACAGGGAAGACTATGGCTACACCTTC,CASSLRTRDREDYGYTF
TRBV30,TRBD2,TRBJ2-1,.,TGTGCCTGGAGTGGCCTAGCGGGAGGATCCTACAATGAGCAGTTCTTC,CAWSGLAGGSYNEQFF
TRBV28,.,TRBJ1-1,.,TGTGCCAGCAGTCCCCCCTTATCCTTTGAAGCTTTCTTT,CASSPPLSFEAFF
TRBV29-1,.,TRBJ2-3,.,TGCAGCGTTGTTCGTAGCGCACCCACAGATACGCAGTATTTT,CSVVRSAPTDTQYF
TRBV2,.,TRBJ1-1,.,TGTGCCAGCACCCTGGCTTGGAGGGAAGCTTTCTTT,CASTLAWREAFF
TRBV11-3,TRBD2,TRBJ2-1,few,TGTGCCAGCAGCTTAACCCGAGCGGGAATAGGCAATGAGCAGTTCTTC,CASSLTRAGIGNEQFF
TRBV7-7,.,TRBJ2-3,few,TGTGCCAGCAGCCCCCGGGGAGGCACAGATACGCAGTATTTT,CASSPRGGTDTQYF
TRBV18,TRBD1,TRBJ1-2,.,TGTGCCAGCTCACCACCGGGACAGCCGAAGTATGGCTACACCTTC,CASSPPGQPKYGYTF
TRBV5-1,.,TRBJ1-4,few,TGCGCCAGCAGCTTGGGGGGCGACGAAAAACTGTTTTTT,CASSLGGDEKLFF
TRBV18,.,TRBJ2-7,few,TGTGCCAGCTCAAAGACGGACAGCTACGAGCAGTACTTC,CASSKTDSYEQYF
TRBV5-4,TRBD2,TRBJ2-5,.,TGTGCCAGCAGCCGCAGGCTAGCGGGAGGGCGGGAGACCCAGTACTTC,CASSRRLAGGRETQYF
TRBV29-1,TRBD2,TRBJ2-7,many,TGCAGCGTTGACGGCGCTAGCGGGACTTCCTACGAGCAGTACTTC,CSVDGASGTSYEQYF
TRBV5-4,.,TRBJ2-1,.,TGTGCCAGCAGATCTCGGGACTCCCTAAGGGCGCAGTTCTTC,CASRSRDSLRAQFF
TRBV6-5,TRBD2,TRBJ2-1,.,TGTGCCAGCAGCAGACTAGCGGGAGGGTACAATGAGCAGTTCTTC,CASSRLAGGYNEQFF
TRBV20-1,.,TRBJ2-1,few,TGCAGTGCTAGAACAGGCTTCGCCCCGTTCTTC,CSARTGFAPFF